This is a list of T cell receptor beta chains from one sample in a study of blood T cell repertoires in COVID-19. Profiled with immunoSEQ multiplex PCR; TCRdb holds only in-frame clones, not every one. The sample has approximately 100,000 clones, 71% seen once. Input material: peripheral blood. Receptors originate from a human donor with acute or convalescent COVID-19. The donor label of this sample is uncertain. CDR3s leave out the opening cysteine and the closing phenylalanine or tryptophan. The D gene is left open where the match is weak.

TRBJ1-3,TRBD1,TRBV13,ASSFETGEENTIY
TRBJ2-2,NA,TRBV5-1,ASSWAGRTGELF
TRBJ1-4,TRBD1,TRBV5-1,ASSLAAGWTGRGEKLF
TRBJ2-5,TRBD2,TRBV5-1,ASSPVAGGPGETQY
TRBJ2-3,TRBD1,TRBV2,ASRWTGGADTQY
TRBJ1-3,NA,TRBV27,ASSLTRAGARGNTIY
TRBJ1-3,TRBD1,TRBV2,ASSASTGPGMPGNTIY
TRBJ1-4,NA,TRBV7-2,ASSFLGQDNEKLF
TRBJ2-3,NA,TRBV7-9,ASSLASATDTQY
TRBJ2-7,NA,TRBV15,ATSRDMDYYEQY
TRBJ1-1,NA,TRBV7-9,ASSLSGYRTEAF
TRBJ2-5,TRBD1,TRBV3-1/TRBV3-2,ASSQEHLERDSSSETQY
TRBJ1-6,NA,TRBV7-9,ASSLVSSYNSPLH
TRBJ2-3,TRBD2,TRBV6-5,ASGRGSSTDTQY
TRBJ2-3,TRBD2,TRBV5-1,ASSLARLAGAADTQY
TRBJ1-5,TRBD1,TRBV4-1,ASSQGGYRGRVGAGQPQH
TRBJ1-1,TRBD1,TRBV11-2,ASSPGTVNTEAF
TRBJ1-1,TRBD1,TRBV5-1,ASSSRTGADTEAF
TRBJ1-1,TRBD1,TRBV19,ASSPASGQAATEAF
TRBJ2-3,NA,TRBV5-1,ASSLQSRDTDTQY
TRBJ2-5,TRBD1,TRBV11-3,ARRTGQETQY
TRBJ2-3,TRBD2,TRBV4-2,ASSHGSGGFADTQY
TRBJ2-5,TRBD2,TRBV7-9,ASSPPLAGETQY
TRBJ1-5,NA,TRBV14,ASSLDYHQPQH
TRBJ1-1,TRBD1,TRBV12-5,ASAWDRVDTEAF
TRBJ1-5,NA,TRBV5-1,ASSPEGSSQPQH
TRBJ2-7,TRBD1,TRBV5-6,ASSSRDRGPVYEQY
TRBJ2-5,TRBD2,TRBV9,ASSPHRLAGSETQY
TRBJ1-2,TRBD1,TRBV30,ASTGQGNMNAGGYT
TRBJ2-7,NA,TRBV19,ASSIVLGGFSYEQY
TRBJ1-6,NA,TRBV5-4,ASSFTGYNSPLH
TRBJ1-5,NA,TRBV7-2,ASSLGGQSHQPQH
TRBJ1-6,NA,TRBV19,ASSWLGNSPLH
TRBJ1-1,NA,TRBV29-1,SVAQRFTEAF
TRBJ1-2,TRBD1,TRBV5-1,ASSLAGDSLRGYT
TRBJ2-2,NA,TRBV5-4,ASSLSRGGNTGELF
TRBJ2-2,NA,TRBV24-1,ATSRRGYGTGELF
TRBJ1-4,TRBD1,TRBV4-1,ASSQPTGGPREKLF
TRBJ2-2,TRBD2,TRBV7-9,ASSAERAGGTGELF
TRBJ1-2,TRBD1,TRBV5-6,ASSLGGQPYGYT
TRBJ1-1,TRBD1,TRBV5-1,ASSMRTGTGRTEAF
TRBJ2-3,TRBD1,TRBV19,ASSLWTGGTDTQY
TRBJ2-5,NA,TRBV6-1,ASSEARQQETQY
TRBJ2-1,TRBD2,TRBV19,ASSILAGGPLNEQF
TRBJ1-6,NA,TRBV2,ASRGRGGNSPLH
TRBJ1-2,NA,TRBV27,ASSLGGDSNYGYT
TRBJ1-2,NA,TRBV28,ASSLNVAGGYGYT
TRBJ2-1,TRBD2,TRBV3-1/TRBV3-2,ASSRIFSGGAAEQF
TRBJ2-1,TRBD2,TRBV29-1,SVEKRLAGATRNEQF
TRBJ1-2,TRBD1,TRBV18,ASSPQTGEVGYT